Below are 2 T cell receptor beta chains sequenced from a single sample in a study of Ad26.COV2.S vaccination and SARS-CoV-2 variants. Described treatment: approximately 18 received Ad26.COV2.S at low or high dose, single or two shots; about 5 received placebo; per-sample allocation not given. The investigators took samples on day 63 after the first vaccine or placebo injection. Some clones are missing from TCRdb's copy, which holds only in-frame ones; the method was immunoSEQ multiplex PCR. The sample includes 350,000 to 400,000 clones, about nine tenths of them seen just once. The specimen was peripheral blood, collected in a trial of Ad26.COV2.S vaccine versus placebo. The source of these receptors is a person between 18 and 65 years old who received the Ad26.COV2.S COVID-19 vaccine or a placebo.

The V call is TRBV7-9, the J call TRBJ1-2, with D uncertain. Germline CDR1 reads SEHNR; CDR2 reads FQNEAQ (reference sequence). The CDR3 extends over 14 amino acids. V was shortened by 3 bases and J by 4 bases, with 12 bases between the two germline ends. The chain's CDR3 is CASSFSVPSYGYTF. As DNA, the CDR3 is TGTGCCAGCAGCTTTTCAGTCCCCTCCTATGGCTACACCTTC.

The chain recombines TRBV6-5 with TRBJ1-2; 8 positions agree with TRBD1. Germline V CDR1 and CDR2: MNHEY, SVGAGI. CDR3 size: 12 residues. V trimming: 8 bases; J trimming: 10 bases; junction bases outside the gene matches: 9. The CDR3: CASRLGQGFYTF. CDR3 DNA: TGTGCCAGCCGCCTAGGACAGGGCTTCTACACCTTC.